Each of the 23 T cell receptor beta chains below was sequenced from the same sample in a study of PD-L1 blockade in urothelial cancer. Assay: immunoSEQ multiplex PCR; the TCRdb copy retains only in-frame clones and omits some. The table lists tens of thousands of clones, 91% of them singletons. As for time point: pretreatment peripheral blood. Specimen: PBMCs, collected around atezolizumab (anti-PD-L1) treatment. The source of these receptors is a woman aged 60-75 years with urothelial cancer.

The CDR3 DNA reads as TGTGCCAGTAGTATAGCGGGACAGGGGGGCACTGAAGCTTTCTTT. It is translated as CASSIAGQGGTEAFF. This chain joins TRBV19 and TRBJ1-1; 11 nucleotides agree with TRBD1. Germline V gives CDR1 LNHDA, CDR2 SQIVND (reference sequence). V lost 1 base, J lost 4 bases, and 2 bases stayed unmatched. This CDR3 is built from 15 residues.

This clone was picked up one time. This chain links TRBV18 with TRBJ2-2, with no clear D. Germline CDR1 reads KGHSH; CDR2 reads LQKENI. The CDR3 consists of 13 residues. The germline V and J ends were trimmed by 3 bases and 4 bases, with 6 bases remaining between them. CDR3 residues: CASSPLGTGELFF. As DNA, the CDR3 is TGTGCCAGCTCACCCCTAGGCACCGGGGAGCTGTTTTTT.

This CDR3 reads CASSDFSQGAGGYTF. CDR3 coding DNA: TGTGCCAGCAGCGATTTTTCCCAGGGGGCGGGCGGCTACACCTTC. The rearrangement links TRBV11-2 to TRBJ1-2, with 8 bases matching TRBD1. Per the germline V gene, CDR1 is SGHAT and CDR2 is FQNNGV. This CDR3 contains 15 residues. The junction had 13 bases not matched to a gene; V was cut back by 5 bases and J by 8 bases.

CDR3 loop: CASSLALAGGYNEQFF. CDR3 bases: TGTGCCAGCAGCTTAGCACTAGCGGGAGGGTACAATGAGCAGTTCTTC. This chain links TRBV11-1 with TRBJ2-1, with 13 bases that match TRBD2. V dropped 0 bases and J dropped 4; count of bases not matched to a gene: 0. Germline loops: CDR1 SGHAT, CDR2 FQDESV (reference sequence). This CDR3 spans 16 amino acids.

This clone has a single count. The V gene is TRBV2, the J gene TRBJ1-1; possible D gene TRBD1, 5 bases. The CDR3 consists of 13 residues. V shed 6 bases and J shed 1 base, with 9 bases lying between them. In germline, CDR1 is SNHLY, CDR2 FYNNEI. The CDR3 DNA reads as TGTGCCAGCAGAGCCGACAGGAACACTGAAGCTTTCTTT. Translating it yields CASRADRNTEAFF. The variable domain in full, completed from reference TRBV2 and TRBJ1-1, reads EPEVTQTPSHQVTQMGQEVILRCVPISNHLYFYWYRQILGQKVEFLVSFYNNEISEKSEIFDDQFSVERPDGSNFTLKIRSTKLEDSAMYFCASRADRNTEAFFGQGTRLTVV.

The rearrangement uses TRBV7-9 and TRBJ2-4, with TRBD1 matching over 11 bases. The CDR3 totals 16 residues. Germline values: CDR1 SEHNR, CDR2 FQNEAQ (reference sequence). Unmatched junction bases numbered 11, after V lost 5 bases and J lost 8 bases. The CDR3 spells CASSQLPGQGADIQYF. The CDR3 DNA reads as TGTGCCAGCAGCCAACTGCCCGGACAGGGGGCGGACATTCAGTACTTC.

This clone was detected a few times. The chain recombines TRBV4-1 with TRBJ1-4; 10 bases align to TRBD1. In germline, CDR1 is MGHRA, CDR2 YSYEKL. Unmatched junction bases numbered 1, after V lost 0 bases and J lost 6 bases. The CDR3 is 15 residues long. The chain's CDR3 is CASSQETGGDEKLFF. The CDR3 bases are TGCGCCAGCAGCCAAGAGACAGGGGGCGATGAAAAACTGTTTTTT.

The rearrangement uses TRBV5-6 and TRBJ2-7; D gene unclear. The CDR3 has 13 amino acids. Germline V CDR1 and CDR2: SGHDT, YYEEEE. Trimming stripped 4 bases from V and 1 base from J, with 9 bases between. The CDR3: CASSPRLSYEQYF. CDR3 DNA sequence: TGTGCCAGCAGCCCTAGACTTTCCTACGAGCAGTACTTC.

Points on this clone: At one end, the junction sequence differs from germline, possibly due to a read error. The J gene is TRBJ2-3, the V gene TRBV7-7; 9 positions agree with TRBD1. Germline V gene data show CDR1 as SSHAT and CDR2 as FNYEAQ (reference sequence). This CDR3 has 14 residues. This chain's CDR3 is CASSRTGGEDTQYF. CDR3 coding DNA: TGTGCTAGCAGCCGTACAGGGGGCGAAGATACGCAGTATTTT.

The chain links TRBV7-2 to TRBJ2-7, with 7 bases that match TRBD1. Trimming cost V 1 base and J 4 bases; bases outside gene matches: 4. Germline assignment: CDR1 SGHTA and CDR2 FQGNSA. The length of the CDR3 is 14 residues. For the CDR3, the DNA is TGTGCCAGCAGCTTAGGATCGACAGGGTACGAGCAGTACTTC. Protein product: CASSLGSTGYEQYF. The full variable domain, its missing parts supplied by reference TRBV7-2 and TRBJ2-7, is GAGVSQSPSNKVTEKGKDVELRCDPISGHTALYWYRQSLGQGLEFLIYFQGNSAPDKSGLPSDRFSAERTGGSVSTLTIQRTQQEDSAVYLCASSLGSTGYEQYFGPGTRLTVT.

The rearrangement uses TRBV14 and TRBJ1-2; D is ambiguous. V was shortened by 4 bases and J by 8 bases, with 17 bases between the two germline ends. The length of the CDR3 is 14 residues. Germline V lookup: CDR1 SGHDN, CDR2 FVKESK. The CDR3 region has the DNA TGTGCCAGCAGCCGAGGAAGCCCGAGGGTAGGCTACACCTTC. This sequence encodes CASSRGSPRVGYTF.

The rearrangement joins TRBV9 to TRBJ2-5, with 12 nucleotides matching TRBD2. The CDR3 is 17 residues long. The V gene end was trimmed by 0 bases and the J gene end by 5 bases; junction bases not matched to a gene: 8. In germline, CDR1 is SGDLS, CDR2 YYNGEE. The CDR3 nucleotides are TGTGCCAGCAGCGTAGGTTTGACTAGCGGGAGTGGGGAGACCCAGTACTTC. Its protein is CASSVGLTSGSGETQYF. Filled out from reference TRBV9 and TRBJ2-5, the complete variable domain reads DSGVTQTPKHLITATGQRVTLRCSPRSGDLSVYWYQQSLDQGLQFLIQYYNGEERAKGNILERFSAQQFPDLHSELNLSSLELGDSALYFCASSVGLTSGSGETQYFGPGTRLLVL.

The rearrangement uses TRBV5-6 and TRBJ1-5, with 7 bases fitting TRBD1. CDR1 and CDR2 (germline): SGHDT, YYEEEE. V was clipped by 4 bases and J by 0 bases; unmatched bases: 4. The CDR3 is 15 amino acids. The CDR3 sequence: CASSQGGYSNQPQHF. The CDR3 DNA reads TGTGCCAGCAGCCAGGGGGGCTATAGCAATCAGCCCCAGCATTTT. Variable domain in full (rest from reference TRBV5-6 and TRBJ1-5): DAGVTQSPTHLIKTRGQQVTLRCSPKSGHDTVSWYQQALGQGPQFIFQYYEEEERQRGNFPDRFSGHQFPNYSSELNVNALLLGDSALYLCASSQGGYSNQPQHFGDGTRLSIL.

CDR3 DNA: TGCGCCAGCAGCCAAGATGGGAAGACTAGCGGGAGCGGCGGGCAGTACTTC. The encoded protein is CASSQDGKTSGSGGQYF. V is TRBV4-1 and J is TRBJ2-7, with TRBD2 identical over 12 bases. J was trimmed by 9 bases and V by 0 bases; bases with no gene match: 12. Per germline, CDR1 MGHRA and CDR2 YSYEKL. This CDR3 has 17 amino acids.

This chain uses TRBV2 with TRBJ1-2; perhaps TRBD1 as D (6 bases). CDR1 SNHLY and CDR2 FYNNEI come from the germline V gene. The CDR3 contains 15 residues. V lost 3 bases and J 6 bases, leaving 17 bases between the germline ends. The DNA for the CDR3 is TGTGCCAGCAGTGACCCAGGGGTGAGGTGGGATGGCTACACCTTC. It specifies CASSDPGVRWDGYTF.

The CDR3 DNA sequence: TGCGCCAGCAGCTTTCCAGCGAGGAAACTCGGGGGGCGCGACACTGAAGCTTTCTTT. Translated, it gives CASSFPARKLGGRDTEAFF. The genes are TRBV5-1 and TRBJ1-1; D may be TRBD1 (6 bases). The CDR3 has 19 amino acids. The germline CDR1 and CDR2 sequences are SGHRS and YFSETQ. The V and J ends lost 2 bases and 3 bases respectively, with 26 bases between them.

The V and J genes are TRBV11-2 and TRBJ2-7; tentatively, D is TRBD1 (5 bases). Germline assignment: CDR1 SGHAT and CDR2 FQNNGV. The length of the CDR3 is 14 residues. V lost 10 bases, J lost 5 bases, and 21 bases lay in between. CDR3 amino acids: CATSRAQAGHEQYF. In DNA, the CDR3 is TGTGCCACAAGCAGGGCGCAGGCCGGACACGAGCAGTACTTC.

DNA of the CDR3: TGTGCCAGCTCACCAGGGACTCACTACGAGCAGTACTTC. This sequence encodes CASSPGTHYEQYF. This chain links TRBV18 with TRBJ2-7, with a tentative D call TRBD2 (6 bases). V shed 2 bases and J shed 3 bases, with 8 bases lying between them. The germline CDR1 and CDR2 sequences are KGHSH and LQKENI. The CDR3 runs to 13 residues.

The chain carries TRBV6-4 and TRBJ2-2; 8 nucleotides agree with TRBD1. Trimming removed 5 bases from V and 1 base from J; junction bases left unmatched: 3. The CDR3 spans 15 residues. The V gene's germline CDR1 is MRHNA and CDR2 SNTAGT. CDR3: CASSPGTGNTGELFF. In DNA form, the CDR3 reads TGTGCCAGCAGTCCCGGGACAGGGAACACCGGGGAGCTGTTTTTT.

J is TRBJ2-1 and V is TRBV7-2; no firm D call. CDR1 is SGHTA and CDR2 is FQGNSA in the germline V gene. The CDR3 contains 14 residues. The V end was cut by 0 bases, the J end by 9 bases, with 12 bases between. The CDR3 nucleotides are TGTGCCAGCAGCTTAGCTGTGGGCGTCCTTGAGCAGTTCTTC. Translated: CASSLAVGVLEQFF.

The rearrangement joins TRBV5-4 to TRBJ1-2, with 8 positions matching TRBD1. Losses at the gene ends were 0 bases for V and 1 base for J; bases not matched to a gene: 2. The CDR3 is 15 amino acids. Germline lookup yields CDR1 SGHNT and CDR2 YYREEE (reference sequence). CDR3 sequence: CASSLAGQGNYGYTF. CDR3 bases: TGTGCCAGCAGCTTGGCCGGACAGGGTAACTATGGCTACACCTTC.

This chain connects TRBV18 to TRBJ2-1; 10 nucleotides agree with TRBD1. The CDR3 runs to 16 residues. Per germline, CDR1 KGHSH and CDR2 LQKENI. The trim removed 5 bases at V and 1 base at J, leaving 5 bases unmatched. In DNA form, the CDR3 reads TGTGCCAGCTCATCCCTGGGACAGGGGTCCTACAATGAGCAGTTCTTC. Translated: CASSSLGQGSYNEQFF.

The rearrangement joins TRBV4-1 to TRBJ2-1; 9 bases map to TRBD1. The V gene end was trimmed by 2 bases and the J gene end by 7 bases; junction bases not matched to a gene: 6. The CDR3 covers 15 residues. The germline V gene encodes CDR1 MGHRA and CDR2 YSYEKL. CDR3: CASSQPRDRVNEQFF. CDR3 sequence (DNA): TGCGCCAGCAGCCAACCCCGGGACAGGGTAAATGAGCAGTTCTTC.